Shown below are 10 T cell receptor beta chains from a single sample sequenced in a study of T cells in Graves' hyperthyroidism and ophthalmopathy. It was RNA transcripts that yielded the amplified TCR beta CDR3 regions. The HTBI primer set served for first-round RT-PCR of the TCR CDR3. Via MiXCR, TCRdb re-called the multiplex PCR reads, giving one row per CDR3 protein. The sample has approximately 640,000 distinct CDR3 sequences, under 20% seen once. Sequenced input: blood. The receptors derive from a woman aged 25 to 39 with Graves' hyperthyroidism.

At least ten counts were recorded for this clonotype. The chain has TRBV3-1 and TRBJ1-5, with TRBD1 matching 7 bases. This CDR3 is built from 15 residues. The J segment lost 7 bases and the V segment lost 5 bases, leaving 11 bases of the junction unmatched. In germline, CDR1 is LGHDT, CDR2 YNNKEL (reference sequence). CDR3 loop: CASSFGTDVRQPQHF. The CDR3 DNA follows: TGTGCCAGCAGCTTCGGGACAGATGTGAGACAGCCCCAGCATTTT.

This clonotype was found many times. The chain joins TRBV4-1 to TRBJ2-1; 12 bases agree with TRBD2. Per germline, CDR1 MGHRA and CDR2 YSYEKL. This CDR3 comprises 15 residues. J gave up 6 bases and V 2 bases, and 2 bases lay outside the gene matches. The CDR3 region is CASSQLTSGSNEQFF. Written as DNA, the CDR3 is TGCGCCAGCAGCCAACTGACTAGCGGGAGCAATGAGCAGTTCTTC.

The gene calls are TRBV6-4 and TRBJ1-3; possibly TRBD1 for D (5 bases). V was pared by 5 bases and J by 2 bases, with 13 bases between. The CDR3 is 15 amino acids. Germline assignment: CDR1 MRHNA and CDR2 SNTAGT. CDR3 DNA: TGTGCCAGCAGTTATCTGCGAGGGGCTGGAAACACCATATATTTT. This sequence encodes CASSYLRGAGNTIYF.

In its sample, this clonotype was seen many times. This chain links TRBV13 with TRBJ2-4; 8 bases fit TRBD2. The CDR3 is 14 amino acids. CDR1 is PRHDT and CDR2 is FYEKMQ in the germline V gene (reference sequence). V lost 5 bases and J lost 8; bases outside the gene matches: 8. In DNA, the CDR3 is TGTGCCAGCAGCCACAGCGGGAGAGGTGACATTCAGTACTTC. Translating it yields CASSHSGRGDIQYF.

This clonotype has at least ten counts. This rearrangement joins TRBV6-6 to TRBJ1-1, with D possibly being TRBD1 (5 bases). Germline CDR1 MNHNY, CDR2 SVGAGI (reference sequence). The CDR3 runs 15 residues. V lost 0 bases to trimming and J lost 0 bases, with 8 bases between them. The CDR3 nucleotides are TGTGCCAGCAGTTACTCGAGGGGTATGAACACTGAAGCTTTCTTT. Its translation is CASSYSRGMNTEAFF.

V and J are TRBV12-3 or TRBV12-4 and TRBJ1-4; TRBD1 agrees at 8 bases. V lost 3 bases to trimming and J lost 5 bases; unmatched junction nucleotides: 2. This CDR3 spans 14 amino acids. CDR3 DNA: TGTGCCAGCAGTTTTGACAGGGGCAATGAAAAACTGTTTTTT. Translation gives CASSFDRGNEKLFF.

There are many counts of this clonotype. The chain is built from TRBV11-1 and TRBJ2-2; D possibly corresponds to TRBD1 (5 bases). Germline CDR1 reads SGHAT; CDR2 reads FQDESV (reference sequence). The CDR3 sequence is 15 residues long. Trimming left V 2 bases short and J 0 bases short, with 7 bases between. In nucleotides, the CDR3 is TGTGCCAGCAGCTTACTGGGGCCGAACACCGGGGAGCTGTTTTTT. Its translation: CASSLLGPNTGELFF.

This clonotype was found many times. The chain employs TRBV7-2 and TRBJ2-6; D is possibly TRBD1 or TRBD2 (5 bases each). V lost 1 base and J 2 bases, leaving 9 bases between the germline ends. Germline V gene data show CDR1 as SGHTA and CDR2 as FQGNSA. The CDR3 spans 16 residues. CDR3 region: CASSLEVGAGANVLTF. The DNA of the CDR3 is TGTGCCAGCAGCTTAGAGGTGGGGGCTGGGGCCAACGTCCTGACTTTC.

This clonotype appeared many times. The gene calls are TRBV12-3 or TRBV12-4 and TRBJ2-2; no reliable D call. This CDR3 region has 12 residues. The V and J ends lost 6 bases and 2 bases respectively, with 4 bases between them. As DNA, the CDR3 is TGTGCCAGCAGCGGTAACACCGGGGAGCTGTTTTTT. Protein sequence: CASSGNTGELFF.

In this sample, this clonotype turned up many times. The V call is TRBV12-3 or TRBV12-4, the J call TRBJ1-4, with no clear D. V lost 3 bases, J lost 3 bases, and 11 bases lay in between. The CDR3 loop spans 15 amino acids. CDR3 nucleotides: TGTGCCAGCAGTTTCCTCGGGATGTCTAATGAAAAACTGTTTTTT. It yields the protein CASSFLGMSNEKLFF.